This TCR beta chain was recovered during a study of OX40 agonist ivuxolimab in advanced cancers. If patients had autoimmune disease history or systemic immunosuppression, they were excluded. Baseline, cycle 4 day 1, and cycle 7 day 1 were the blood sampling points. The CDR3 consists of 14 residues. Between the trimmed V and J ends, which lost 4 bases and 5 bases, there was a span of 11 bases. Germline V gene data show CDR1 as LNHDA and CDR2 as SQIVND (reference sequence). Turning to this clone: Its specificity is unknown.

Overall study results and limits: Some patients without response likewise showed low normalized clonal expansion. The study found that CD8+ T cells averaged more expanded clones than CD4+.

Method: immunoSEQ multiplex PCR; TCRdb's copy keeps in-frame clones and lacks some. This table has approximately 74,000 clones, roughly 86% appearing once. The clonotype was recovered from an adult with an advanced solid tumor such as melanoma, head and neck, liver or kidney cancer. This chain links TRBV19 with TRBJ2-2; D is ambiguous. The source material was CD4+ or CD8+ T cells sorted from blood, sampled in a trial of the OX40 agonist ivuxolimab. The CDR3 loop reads CASSKVTQTGELFF. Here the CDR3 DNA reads TGTGCCAGTAGTAAGGTGACACAAACCGGGGAGCTGTTTTTT.